Each of the 16 T cell receptor beta chains below was sequenced from the same sample in a study of blood T cell repertoires in COVID-19. This table comes from immunoSEQ multiplex PCR, and its TCRdb copy is limited to in-frame clones, with some not included. The sample shows roughly 81,000 clones, approximately 85% of them seen only once. The sample taken for sequencing was peripheral blood. These receptors all stem from a woman aged 80 or over with COVID-19, enrolled during active disease.

V is TRBV2 and J is TRBJ2-5, with 10 bases identical to TRBD2. The CDR3 contains 21 residues. Trimming took 8 bases from V and 0 from J; bases not matched to a gene: 24. The germline gives CDR1 SNHLY, CDR2 FYNNEI. CDR3 in DNA: TGTGCCAGCTCAACATTCACGGAGGGGGCTAGCGGGGGACGGTACCAAGAGACCCAGTACTTC. Encoded protein: CASSTFTEGASGGRYQETQYF.

The chain recombines TRBV9 with TRBJ1-6; possible D gene TRBD1, 6 bases. V was pared by 4 bases and J by 0 bases, with 17 bases between. Per germline, CDR1 SGDLS and CDR2 YYNGEE. The CDR3 runs to 18 residues. CDR3 loop: CASSSLDSRSSYNSPLHF. DNA for the CDR3: TGTGCCAGCAGCTCTCTGGACAGCCGGAGCTCCTATAATTCACCCCTCCACTTT.

This clone has more than one count but fewer than ten. DNA for the CDR3: TGCGCCAGCAGCTTAAATAGCGCTAACAATGAGCAGTTCTTC. Its protein is CASSLNSANNEQFF. V gene TRBV5-1 combines with J gene TRBJ2-1; D may be TRBD2 (5 bases). Trimming cost V 2 bases and J 5 bases, with 11 bases left between them. Germline V gives CDR1 SGHRS, CDR2 YFSETQ. CDR3 length: 14 amino acids.

CDR3 coding DNA: TGTGCCAGCAGCGTAGACGGTAGTGGACTGATCTATGGCTACACCTTC. It specifies CASSVDGSGLIYGYTF. This rearrangement joins TRBV9 to TRBJ1-2; D is unresolved. The CDR3 consists of 16 residues. CDR1 SGDLS and CDR2 YYNGEE come from the germline V gene. The V gene lost 0 bases and the J gene lost 4 bases, with 16 bases spanning the gap.

V and J are TRBV7-2 and TRBJ1-1; D is unclear. The V gene lost 4 bases and the J gene lost 1 base, with 16 bases spanning the gap. This CDR3 is built from 16 residues. Per the germline V gene, CDR1 is SGHTA and CDR2 is FQGNSA. CDR3 protein: CASSSLSTPGNTEAFF. The CDR3 DNA reads TGTGCCAGCAGCTCCCTATCCACCCCAGGGAACACTGAAGCTTTCTTT.

This chain links TRBV18 with TRBJ2-3; D uncertain. V gave up 3 bases and J gave up 5 bases, with 9 bases separating them. Germline V lookup: CDR1 KGHSH, CDR2 LQKENI. The CDR3 sequence is 13 residues long. CDR3 region: CASSPPLIDTQYF. The DNA of the CDR3 is TGTGCCAGCTCACCGCCACTGATAGATACGCAGTATTTT.

This clone has just a few counts. J is TRBJ1-2 and V is TRBV5-1; 7 nucleotides agree with TRBD1. CDR1 and CDR2 (germline): SGHRS, YFSETQ. This CDR3 is built from 13 residues. V shed 5 bases and J 6 bases; nucleotides not matched to a gene: 7. The CDR3 sequence is CASSPWTGDGYTF. The CDR3 nucleotides are TGCGCCAGCAGTCCTTGGACAGGAGATGGCTACACCTTC. The full variable domain, completed using reference TRBV5-1 and TRBJ1-2, is KAGVTQTPRYLIKTRGQQVTLSCSPISGHRSVSWYQQTPGQGLQFLFEYFSETQRNKGNFPGRFSGRQFSNSRSEMNVSTLELGDSALYLCASSPWTGDGYTFGSGTRLTVV.

V gene TRBV6-1 combines with J gene TRBJ1-5, with D hard to call. The CDR3 is made up of 14 amino acids. Germline CDR1 and CDR2: MNHNS and SASEGT. Trimming took 1 base from V and 9 from J, leaving 13 bases between them. Here the CDR3 reads CASSEGILVGPQHF. CDR3 bases: TGTGCCAGCAGTGAAGGAATACTTGTCGGGCCCCAGCATTTT.

The V call is TRBV27, the J call TRBJ2-7; TRBD1 matches 7 bases. CDR3 length: 13 amino acids. From germline, CDR1 is MNHEY and CDR2 SMNVEV (reference sequence). The junction had 3 bases not matched to a gene; V was cut back by 0 bases and J by 7 bases. The CDR3 protein is CASSLSGQREQYF. CDR3 sequence (DNA): TGTGCCAGCAGTTTATCGGGACAGAGGGAGCAGTACTTC.

The V call is TRBV5-5, the J call TRBJ1-6; 8 bases align to TRBD1. J was trimmed by 4 bases and V by 2 bases; bases with no gene match: 2. Germline V lookup: CDR1 SGHKS, CDR2 YYEKEE (reference sequence). This CDR3 has 15 residues. CDR3 DNA sequence: TGTGCCAGCAGCTTACAGGGGGTTTATAATTCACCCCTCCACTTT. Translated: CASSLQGVYNSPLHF.

The V and J genes are TRBV4-1 and TRBJ2-5; perhaps TRBD2 as D (5 bases). Trimming removed 4 bases at V and 4 bases at J, with 22 bases between. This CDR3 is 17 amino acids long. Germline loops: CDR1 MGHRA, CDR2 YSYEKL. The DNA for the CDR3 is TGCGCCAGCAGCCTAACGAGTGGCGGGCCCCATCGAGAGACCCAGTACTTC. Translating it yields CASSLTSGGPHRETQYF.

This clone occurred once. J is TRBJ2-7 and V is TRBV5-1; D is perhaps TRBD2 (6 bases). The CDR3 is 14 residues long. Trimming pared 4 bases from V and 0 bases from J, leaving 11 bases between. CDR1 SGHRS and CDR2 YFSETQ come from the germline V gene. This CDR3 reads CASSPLATSYEQYF. The CDR3 nucleotides read TGCGCCAGCAGCCCCCTAGCGACCTCCTACGAGCAGTACTTC.

The chain employs TRBV19 and TRBJ2-5; 10 nucleotides line up with TRBD1. Germline CDR1 LNHDA, CDR2 SQIVND (reference sequence). Trimming removed 3 bases from V and 5 bases from J; junction bases left unmatched: 9. CDR3 length: 16 residues. The CDR3 spells CASSISGTGVLETQYF. CDR3 DNA sequence: TGTGCCAGTAGTATTTCAGGGACAGGGGTTTTGGAGACCCAGTACTTC.

The chain uses TRBV14 and TRBJ2-7; no reliable D call. Trimming took 0 bases from V and 3 from J, leaving 3 bases between them. This CDR3 spans 12 amino acids. Germline CDR1 is SGHDN and CDR2 is FVKESK. CDR3 coding DNA: TGTGCCAGCAGCCAAGATCACTACGAGCAGTACTTC. This translates into CASSQDHYEQYF.

This clone has just one count. The rearrangement links TRBV7-8 to TRBJ2-1; 9 bases agree with TRBD1. Trimming at V came to 5 bases and at J to 7 bases, leaving 9 bases not matched to a gene. The CDR3 totals 15 residues. Germline-derived CDR1 and CDR2 are SGHVS and FQNEAQ. The CDR3, as DNA: TGTGCCAGCAGCCCCCGGGACAGGGTGTTTAATGAGCAGTTCTTC. Amino acid sequence: CASSPRDRVFNEQFF.

The V gene is TRBV5-5, the J gene TRBJ2-7, with 9 nucleotides matching TRBD1. The germline CDR1 and CDR2 sequences are SGHKS and YYEKEE (reference sequence). Germline trimming cut 4 bases from V and 6 bases from J; bases unmatched to any gene: 8. The CDR3 has 14 residues. The CDR3 nucleotides read TGTGCCAGCAGCGTATACAGGGGGCGAGGCGAGCAGTACTTC. Translating it yields CASSVYRGRGEQYF.